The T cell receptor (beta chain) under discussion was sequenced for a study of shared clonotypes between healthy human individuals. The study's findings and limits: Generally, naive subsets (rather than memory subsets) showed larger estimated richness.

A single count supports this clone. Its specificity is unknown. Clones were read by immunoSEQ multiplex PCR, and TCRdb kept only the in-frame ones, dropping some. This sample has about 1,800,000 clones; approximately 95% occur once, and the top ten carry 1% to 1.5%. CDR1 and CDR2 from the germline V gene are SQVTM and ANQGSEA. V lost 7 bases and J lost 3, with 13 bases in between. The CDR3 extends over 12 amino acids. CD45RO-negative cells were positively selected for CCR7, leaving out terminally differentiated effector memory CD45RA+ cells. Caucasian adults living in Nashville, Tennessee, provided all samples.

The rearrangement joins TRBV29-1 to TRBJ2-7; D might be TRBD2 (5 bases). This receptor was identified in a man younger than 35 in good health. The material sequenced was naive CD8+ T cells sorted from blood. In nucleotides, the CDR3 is TGCAGCGCCGGTGCCGGGGACTACGAGCAGTACTTC. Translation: CSAGAGDYEQYF.